These 7 T cell receptor beta chains came from one sample sequenced in a study of a mutant IDH1 vaccine in newly diagnosed glioma. Profiling relied on immunoSEQ multiplex PCR, and the TCRdb table lists in-frame clones only, not all of them. This table holds roughly 130,000 clones, around 80% found once. No antigens are known for them. Time point: week 11, during vaccination. Each dose of the vaccine consisted of 300 ug of mutant IDH1 20-mer peptide, with topical imiquimod. The material was PBMCs, obtained from a glioma patient whose treatment included an IDH1 peptide vaccine. Receptors were obtained from a man aged 35-49 years with glioma.

A few counts support this clone. The V call is TRBV9, the J call TRBJ1-1; no clear D gene. The CDR3 loop spans 15 amino acids. Germline V lookup: CDR1 SGDLS, CDR2 YYNGEE. Trimming stripped 0 bases from V and 7 bases from J, with 16 bases between. The CDR3 protein is CASSVGSLGGNEAFF. The DNA of the CDR3 is TGTGCCAGCAGCGTAGGGAGTTTGGGAGGTAATGAAGCTTTCTTT.

This chain connects TRBV11-2 to TRBJ2-5; a possible D gene is TRBD2 (5 bases). This CDR3 comprises 13 residues. CDR1 and CDR2 (germline): SGHAT, FQNNGV. The ends were cut back, 4 bases at V and 3 bases at J, with 9 bases in the middle. The CDR3 DNA reads as TGTGCCAGCAGCTCCGGGATTAAAGAGACCCAGTACTTC. It translates to CASSSGIKETQYF.

The chain has TRBV1 and TRBJ1-4. TRBV1 is a listed pseudogene. CDR3 length equals 14 residues. DNA for the CDR3: TGCACCAGCAGCCAAGCGGTCGTTAATGAAAAACTGTTTTTT. Translated: CTSSQAVVNEKLFF.

Only one count was recorded for this clone. The gene calls are TRBV6-5 and TRBJ1-4, with TRBD1 as a possible D gene (5 bases). Trimming shortened V by 10 bases and J by 4 bases, and 13 bases separated the two germline ends. The length of the CDR3 is 13 residues. Germline lookup yields CDR1 MNHEY and CDR2 SVGAGI. DNA for the CDR3: TGTGCCACCCGACAGATTTTTAATGAAAAACTGTTTTTT. This encodes CATRQIFNEKLFF.

The chain carries TRBV30 and TRBJ1-5; no clear D gene. Trimming removed 0 bases at V and 1 base at J, with 10 bases between. The germline gives CDR1 GTSNPN, CDR2 SVGIG (reference sequence). The CDR3 runs 15 residues. In DNA, the CDR3 is TGTGCCTGGAGTGTAGGGTCAGCAAGCAATCAGCCCCAGCATTTT. It is translated as CAWSVGSASNQPQHF.

CDR3 coding DNA: TGTGCCATCACCATTCGGGGGGAGCAGTACTTC. It codes for CAITIRGEQYF. The chain uses TRBV10-3 and TRBJ2-7; TRBD2 is a possible D gene (6 bases). V shed 7 bases and J shed 7 bases, with 11 bases lying between them. Per the germline V gene, CDR1 is ENHRY and CDR2 is SYGVKD. CDR3 length: 11 amino acids.

A single count supports this clone. CDR3 region: CASSLSIQGGSYNEQFF. CDR3 bases: TGTGCCAGCAGCCTTAGTATCCAGGGGGGCTCCTACAATGAGCAGTTCTTC. The rearrangement joins TRBV4-2 to TRBJ2-1; TRBD1 is a possible D gene (7 bases). This CDR3 is built from 17 residues. Per germline, CDR1 LGHNA and CDR2 YNFKEQ. Trimming shortened V by 4 bases and J by 0 bases, and 16 bases separated the two germline ends.